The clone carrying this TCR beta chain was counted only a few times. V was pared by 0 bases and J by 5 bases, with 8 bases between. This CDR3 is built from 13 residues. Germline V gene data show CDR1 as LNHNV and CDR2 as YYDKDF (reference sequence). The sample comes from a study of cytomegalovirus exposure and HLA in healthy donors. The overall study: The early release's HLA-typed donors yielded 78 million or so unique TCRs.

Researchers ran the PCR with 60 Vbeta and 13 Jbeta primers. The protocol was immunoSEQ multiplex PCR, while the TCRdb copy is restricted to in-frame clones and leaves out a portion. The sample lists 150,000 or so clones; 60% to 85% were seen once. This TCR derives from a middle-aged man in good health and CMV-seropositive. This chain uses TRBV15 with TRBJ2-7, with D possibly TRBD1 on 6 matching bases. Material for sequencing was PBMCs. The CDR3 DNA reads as TGTGCCACCAGCAGAGATAGGGGGAACGAGCAGTACTTC. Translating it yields CATSRDRGNEQYF. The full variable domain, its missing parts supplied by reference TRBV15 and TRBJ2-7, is DAMVIQNPRYQVTQFGKPVTLSCSQTLNHNVMYWYQQKSSQAPKLLFHYYDKDFNNEADTPDNFQSRRPNTSFCFLDIRSPGLGDTAMYLCATSRDRGNEQYFGPGTRLTVT.